This T cell receptor beta chain was retrieved from a study of graft-versus-host responses after intestinal transplantation. Overall study results and limits: GvH clones were found in recipient marrow; some appeared first in ileum or blood.

About this clone: Its cognate antigen is unknown.

The CDR3 totals 16 residues. The V and J ends lost 1 base and 1 base, in that order; junction bases with no gene match: 5. Looked up from germline, CDR1 is MGHRA and CDR2 is YSYEKL. The data were produced by immunoSEQ multiplex PCR, yet TCRdb's version contains in-frame clones alone and is incomplete. The sample records about 130,000 clones, 90% to 95% being singletons. This clonotype was sampled from a human donor who received an intestinal transplant. The chain carries TRBV4-1 and TRBJ2-3, with 7 bases lining up with TRBD2. The source was unstimulated CD4+ T cells sorted from spleen or lymph node cells, collected before intestinal transplant. The CDR3 sequence is CASSQALAGGTDTQYF. The CDR3 nucleotides are TGCGCCAGCAGCCAAGCTTTGGCGGGGGGCACAGATACGCAGTATTTT.